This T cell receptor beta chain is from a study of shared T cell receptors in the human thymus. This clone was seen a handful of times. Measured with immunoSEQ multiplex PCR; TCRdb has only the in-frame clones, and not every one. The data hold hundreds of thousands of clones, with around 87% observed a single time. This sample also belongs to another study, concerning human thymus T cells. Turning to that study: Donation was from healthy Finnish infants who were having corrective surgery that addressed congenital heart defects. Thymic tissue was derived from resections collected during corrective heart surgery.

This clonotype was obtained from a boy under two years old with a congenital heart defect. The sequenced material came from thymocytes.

CDR3 DNA: TGTGCCAGCAGGCGGAGGGGACTTGAAAAACTGTTTTTT. This gives the protein CASRRRGLEKLFF. The chain uses TRBV25-1 and TRBJ1-4; D might be TRBD1 (5 bases). CDR1 and CDR2 from the germline V gene are MGHDK and SYGVNS. The CDR3 is 13 amino acids. V lost 6 bases and J 7 bases, leaving 12 bases between the germline ends.